This T cell receptor beta chain originates from a study of radiotherapy plus CTLA-4 blockade in lung cancer. Study-wide findings and caveats: Clones derived from tumor TCRs expanded in blood after radiotherapy plus ipilimumab. Reports identified early blood T cell clone dynamics, with interferon-beta, as the best response predictor.

V shed 7 bases and J 3 bases; nucleotides not matched to a gene: 11. The CDR3 is 14 residues long. CDR1 and CDR2 from the germline V gene are SQVTM and ANQGSEA. Worth noting for this clone: Its antigen is unknown.

Produced via immunoSEQ multiplex PCR; TCRdb's table is partial and in-frame only. This table holds about 76,000 clones, roughly four fifths found once. Sequences were derived from peripheral blood, sampled from a patient treated with radiotherapy plus ipilimumab. The chain recombines TRBV29-1 with TRBJ1-2; 7 bases agree with TRBD1. The clonotype originates from a human donor with non-small cell lung cancer who had stable disease on radiotherapy plus ipilimumab. Written as DNA, the CDR3 is TGCAGCGGTAACAATCTAGGGACAGACTATGGCTACACCTTC. It translates to CSGNNLGTDYGYTF.